The entry below describes one TCR beta chain. Naive-designated CD8 cells lacked CD45RO, were positively enriched for CCR7, and omitted terminally differentiated effector memory CD45RA+ cells. The sample is drawn from a study of shared clonotypes between healthy human individuals. Sequencing used immunoSEQ multiplex PCR; TCRdb keeps in-frame clones, though not all of them. The table records about 610,000 clones, roughly 95% of them present only once. Source material: naive CD8+ T cells sorted from blood. This sequence was found in a woman aged 30 to 39 in good health.

The CDR3 loop reads CASNEGVLGTEAFF. The CDR3 DNA reads as TGTGCCAGCAATGAGGGGGTCTTAGGCACTGAAGCTTTCTTT. The rearrangement joins TRBV6-5 to TRBJ1-1; D perhaps matches TRBD1 (6 bases). The CDR3 consists of 14 residues. The V gene lost 7 bases and the J gene lost 4 bases, with 16 bases spanning the gap. The germline V gene encodes CDR1 MNHEY and CDR2 SVGAGI.